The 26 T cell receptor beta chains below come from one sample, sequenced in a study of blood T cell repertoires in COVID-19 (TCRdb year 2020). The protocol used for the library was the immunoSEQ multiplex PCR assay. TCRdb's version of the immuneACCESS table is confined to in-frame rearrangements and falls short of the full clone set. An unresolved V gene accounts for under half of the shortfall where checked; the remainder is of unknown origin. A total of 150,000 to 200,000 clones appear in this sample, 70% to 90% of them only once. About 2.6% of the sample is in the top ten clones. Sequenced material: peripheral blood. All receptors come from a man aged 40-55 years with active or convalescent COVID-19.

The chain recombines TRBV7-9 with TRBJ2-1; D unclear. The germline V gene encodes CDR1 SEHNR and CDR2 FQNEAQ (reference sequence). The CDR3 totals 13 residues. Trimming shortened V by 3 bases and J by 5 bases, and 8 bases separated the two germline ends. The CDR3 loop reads CASSFPVNNEQFF. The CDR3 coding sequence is TGTGCCAGCAGCTTTCCCGTTAACAATGAGCAGTTCTTC.

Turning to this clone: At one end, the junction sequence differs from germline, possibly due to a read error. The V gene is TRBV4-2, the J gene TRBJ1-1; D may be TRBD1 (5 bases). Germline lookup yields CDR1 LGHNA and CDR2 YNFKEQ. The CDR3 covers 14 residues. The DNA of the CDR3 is TGTGCCAGCAACCAAGGACAAACGACAGATGAAGCTTTCTTT. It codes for CASNQGQTTDEAFF.

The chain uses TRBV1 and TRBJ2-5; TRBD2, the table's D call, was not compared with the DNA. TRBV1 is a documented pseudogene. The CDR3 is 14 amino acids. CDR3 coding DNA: TGCACCAGCAGCCAAGTTTTGCTTCGGGGGACCCAGTACTTC. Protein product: CTSSQVLLRGTQYF.

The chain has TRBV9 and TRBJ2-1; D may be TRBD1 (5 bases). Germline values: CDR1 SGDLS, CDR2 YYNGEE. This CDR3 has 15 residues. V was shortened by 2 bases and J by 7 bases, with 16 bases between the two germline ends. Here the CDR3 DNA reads TGTGCCAGCAGCGTGGGGCAGGGCGGAAGGAATGAGCAGTTCTTC. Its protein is CASSVGQGGRNEQFF.

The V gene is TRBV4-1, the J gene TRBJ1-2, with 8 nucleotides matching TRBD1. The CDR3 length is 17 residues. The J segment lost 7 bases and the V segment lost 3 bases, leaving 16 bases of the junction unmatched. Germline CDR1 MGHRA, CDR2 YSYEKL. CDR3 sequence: CASSQPWLTGGKLGYTF. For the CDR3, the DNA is TGCGCCAGCAGCCAGCCGTGGCTAACAGGGGGTAAACTTGGCTACACCTTC.

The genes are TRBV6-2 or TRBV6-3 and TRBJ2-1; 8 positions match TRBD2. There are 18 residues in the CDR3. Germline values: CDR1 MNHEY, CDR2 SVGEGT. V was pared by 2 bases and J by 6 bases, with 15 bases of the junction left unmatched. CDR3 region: CASSYQLASGGAANEQFF. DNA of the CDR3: TGTGCCAGCAGTTACCAATTAGCATCGGGGGGGGCCGCCAATGAGCAGTTCTTC.

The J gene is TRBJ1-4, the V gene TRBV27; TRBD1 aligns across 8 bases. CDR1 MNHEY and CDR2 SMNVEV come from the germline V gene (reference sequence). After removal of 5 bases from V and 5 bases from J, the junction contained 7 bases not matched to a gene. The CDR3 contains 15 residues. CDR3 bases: TGTGCCAGCAGTATAGACAGGGGACCGAATGAAAAACTGTTTTTT. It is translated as CASSIDRGPNEKLFF. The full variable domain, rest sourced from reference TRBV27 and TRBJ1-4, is EAQVTQNPRYLITVTGKKLTVTCSQNMNHEYMSWYRQDPGLGLRQIYYSMNVEVTDKGDVPEGYKVSRKEKRNFPLILESPSPNQTSLYFCASSIDRGPNEKLFFGSGTQLSVL.

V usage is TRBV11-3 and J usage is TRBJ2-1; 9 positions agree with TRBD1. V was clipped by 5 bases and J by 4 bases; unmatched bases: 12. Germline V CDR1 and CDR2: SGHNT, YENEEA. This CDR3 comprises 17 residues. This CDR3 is CASSPGSGTGTYNEQFF. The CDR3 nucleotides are TGTGCCAGCAGCCCCGGTTCCGGGACAGGGACTTACAATGAGCAGTTCTTC.

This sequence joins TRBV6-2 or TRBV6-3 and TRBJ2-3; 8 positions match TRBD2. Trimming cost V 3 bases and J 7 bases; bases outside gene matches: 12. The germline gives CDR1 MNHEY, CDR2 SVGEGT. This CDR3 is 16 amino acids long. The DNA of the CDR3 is TGTGCCAGCAGTTATCTGAGCGGGAGTCCCCCCTATACGCAGTATTTT. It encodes CASSYLSGSPPYTQYF.

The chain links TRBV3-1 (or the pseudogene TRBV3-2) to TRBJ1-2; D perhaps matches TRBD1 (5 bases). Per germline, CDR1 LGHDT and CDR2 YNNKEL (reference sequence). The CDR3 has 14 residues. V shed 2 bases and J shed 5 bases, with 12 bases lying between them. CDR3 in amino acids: CASSQTTEVYGYTF. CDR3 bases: TGTGCCAGCAGCCAAACGACAGAGGTGTATGGCTACACCTTC.

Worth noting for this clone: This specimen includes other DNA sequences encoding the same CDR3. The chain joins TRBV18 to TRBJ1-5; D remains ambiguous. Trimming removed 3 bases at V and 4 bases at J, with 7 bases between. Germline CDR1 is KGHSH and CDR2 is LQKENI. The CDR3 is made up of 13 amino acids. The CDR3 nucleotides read TGTGCCAGCTCACCGGGAGGGAATCAGCCCCAGCATTTT. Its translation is CASSPGGNQPQHF.

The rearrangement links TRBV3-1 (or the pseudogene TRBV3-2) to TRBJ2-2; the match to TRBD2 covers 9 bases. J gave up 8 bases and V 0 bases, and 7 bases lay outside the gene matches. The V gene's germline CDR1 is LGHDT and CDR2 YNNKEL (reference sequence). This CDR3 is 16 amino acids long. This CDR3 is CASSQEISGGAGELFF. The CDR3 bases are TGTGCCAGCAGCCAAGAAATTAGCGGGGGAGCAGGGGAGCTGTTTTTT.

CDR3 bases: TGTGCCAGCAGTCCCCAAACTAGCGGGGGTCCTAAGCAGTTCTTC. Its translation is CASSPQTSGGPKQFF. This chain joins TRBV27 and TRBJ2-1; TRBD2 agrees at 11 bases. The junction had 11 bases not matched to a gene; V was cut back by 5 bases and J by 11 bases. Germline loops: CDR1 MNHEY, CDR2 SMNVEV (reference sequence). The CDR3 runs to 15 residues.

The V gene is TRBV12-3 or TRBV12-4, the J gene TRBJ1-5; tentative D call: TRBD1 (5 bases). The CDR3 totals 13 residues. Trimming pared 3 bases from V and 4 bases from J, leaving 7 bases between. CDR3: CASSFRVNQPQHF. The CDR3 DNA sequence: TGTGCCAGCAGTTTCAGGGTGAATCAGCCCCAGCATTTT.

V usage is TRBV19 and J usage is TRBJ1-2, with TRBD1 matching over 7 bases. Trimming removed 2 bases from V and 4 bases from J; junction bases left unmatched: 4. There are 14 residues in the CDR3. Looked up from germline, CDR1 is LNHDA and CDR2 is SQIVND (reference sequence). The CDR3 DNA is TGTGCCAGTAGTATAAGAGGGGGCGTCTATGGCTACACCTTC. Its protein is CASSIRGGVYGYTF.

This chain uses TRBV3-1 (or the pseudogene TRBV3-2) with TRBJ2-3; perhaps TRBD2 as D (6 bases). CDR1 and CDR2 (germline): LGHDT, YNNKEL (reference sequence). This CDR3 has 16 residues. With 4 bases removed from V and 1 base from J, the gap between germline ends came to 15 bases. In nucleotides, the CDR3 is TGTGCCAGCAGCCCGGGAGCAGGGATGGGCACAGATACGCAGTATTTT. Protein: CASSPGAGMGTDTQYF.

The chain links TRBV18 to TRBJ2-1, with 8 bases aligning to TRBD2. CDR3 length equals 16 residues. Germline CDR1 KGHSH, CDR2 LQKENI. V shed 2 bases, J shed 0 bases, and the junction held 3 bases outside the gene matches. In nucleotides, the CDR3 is TGTGCCAGCTCACCAGAGCGGGGGAGCTCCTACAATGAGCAGTTCTTC. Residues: CASSPERGSSYNEQFF.

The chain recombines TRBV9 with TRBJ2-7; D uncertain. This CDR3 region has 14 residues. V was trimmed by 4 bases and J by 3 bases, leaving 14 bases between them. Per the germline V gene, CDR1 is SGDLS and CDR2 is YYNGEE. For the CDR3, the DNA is TGTGCCAGCAGCCCCAGTAATTATGGCTACGAGCAGTACTTC. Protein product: CASSPSNYGYEQYF.

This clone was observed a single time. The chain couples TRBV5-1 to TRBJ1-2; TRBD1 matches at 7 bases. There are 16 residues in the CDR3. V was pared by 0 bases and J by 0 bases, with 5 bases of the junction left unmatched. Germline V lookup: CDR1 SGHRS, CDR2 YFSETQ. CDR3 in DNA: TGCGCCAGCAGCTTGGTACCCGGGACAGCTAACTATGGCTACACCTTC. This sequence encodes CASSLVPGTANYGYTF.

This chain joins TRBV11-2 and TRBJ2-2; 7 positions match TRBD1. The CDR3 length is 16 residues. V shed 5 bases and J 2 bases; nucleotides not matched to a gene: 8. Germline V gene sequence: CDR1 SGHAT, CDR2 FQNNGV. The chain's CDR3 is CASSQNGQVNTGELFF. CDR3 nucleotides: TGTGCCAGCAGCCAAAATGGACAGGTCAACACCGGGGAGCTGTTTTTT.

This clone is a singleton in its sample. CDR3 DNA: TGTGCCAGCAGTGAGGAGATTGGGAGCACTGAAGCTTTCTTT. Amino acid sequence: CASSEEIGSTEAFF. This rearrangement joins TRBV2 to TRBJ1-1, with D hard to call. This CDR3 is 14 amino acids long. Trimming shortened V by 3 bases and J by 4 bases, and 12 bases separated the two germline ends. Germline CDR1 is SNHLY and CDR2 is FYNNEI.

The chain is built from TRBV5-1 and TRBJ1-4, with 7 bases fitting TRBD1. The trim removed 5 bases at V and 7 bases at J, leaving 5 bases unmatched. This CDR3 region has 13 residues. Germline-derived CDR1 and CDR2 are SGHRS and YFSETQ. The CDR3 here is CASSPQGTEKLFF. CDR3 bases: TGCGCCAGCAGTCCACAGGGGACTGAAAAACTGTTTTTT.

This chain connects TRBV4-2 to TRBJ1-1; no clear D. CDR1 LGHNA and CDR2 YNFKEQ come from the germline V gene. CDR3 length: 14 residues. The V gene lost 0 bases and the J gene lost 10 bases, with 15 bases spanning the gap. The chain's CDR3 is CASSQDLAADRAFF. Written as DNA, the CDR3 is TGTGCCAGCAGCCAAGACTTGGCGGCGGATCGAGCTTTCTTT.

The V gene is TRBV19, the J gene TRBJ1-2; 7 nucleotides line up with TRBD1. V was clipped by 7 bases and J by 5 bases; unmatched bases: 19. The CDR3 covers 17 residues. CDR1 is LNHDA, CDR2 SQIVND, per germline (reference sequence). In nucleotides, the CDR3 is TGTGCCAGTACCCCGCAGACAGGGATGTATACCCGTTATGGCTACACCTTC. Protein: CASTPQTGMYTRYGYTF.

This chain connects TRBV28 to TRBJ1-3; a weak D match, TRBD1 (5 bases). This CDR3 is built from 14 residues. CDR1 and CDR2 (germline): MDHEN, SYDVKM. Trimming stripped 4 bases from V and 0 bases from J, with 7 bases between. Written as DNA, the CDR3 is TGTGCCAGCAGTTCCAGGGACTCTGGAAACACCATATATTTT. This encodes CASSSRDSGNTIYF.

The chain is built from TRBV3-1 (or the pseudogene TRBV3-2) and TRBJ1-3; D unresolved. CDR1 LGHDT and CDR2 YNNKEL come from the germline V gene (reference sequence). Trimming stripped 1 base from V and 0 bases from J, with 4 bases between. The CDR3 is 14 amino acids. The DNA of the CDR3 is TGTGCCAGCAGCCAAGGCAGCTCTGGAAACACCATATATTTT. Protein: CASSQGSSGNTIYF.